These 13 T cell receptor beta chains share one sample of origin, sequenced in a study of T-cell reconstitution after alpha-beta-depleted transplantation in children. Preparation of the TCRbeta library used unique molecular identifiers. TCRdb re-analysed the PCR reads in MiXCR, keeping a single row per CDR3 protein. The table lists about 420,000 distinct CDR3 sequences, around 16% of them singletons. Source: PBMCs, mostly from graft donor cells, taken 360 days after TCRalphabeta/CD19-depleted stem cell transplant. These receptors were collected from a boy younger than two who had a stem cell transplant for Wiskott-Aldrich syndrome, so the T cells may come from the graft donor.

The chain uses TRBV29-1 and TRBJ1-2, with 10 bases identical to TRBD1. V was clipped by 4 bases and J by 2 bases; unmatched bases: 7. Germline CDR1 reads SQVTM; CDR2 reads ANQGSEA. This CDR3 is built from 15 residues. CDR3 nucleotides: TGCAGCGTTGGGGGACAGGGGAACTCCAACTATGGCTACACCTTC. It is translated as CSVGGQGNSNYGYTF.

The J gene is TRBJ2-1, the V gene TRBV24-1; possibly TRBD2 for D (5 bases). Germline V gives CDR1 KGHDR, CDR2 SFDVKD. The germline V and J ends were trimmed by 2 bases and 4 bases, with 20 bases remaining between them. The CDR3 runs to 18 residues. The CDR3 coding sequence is TGTGCCACCAGTGATTCGCCCCCGGGTCTAGCTCTGTACAATGAGCAGTTCTTC. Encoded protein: CATSDSPPGLALYNEQFF.

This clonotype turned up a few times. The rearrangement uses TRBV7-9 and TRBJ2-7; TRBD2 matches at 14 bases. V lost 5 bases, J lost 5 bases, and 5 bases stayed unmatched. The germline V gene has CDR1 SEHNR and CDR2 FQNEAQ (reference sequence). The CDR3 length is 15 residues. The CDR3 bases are TGTGCCAGCAGCATCCGGGGACTAGCGGGAGACGAGCAGTACTTC. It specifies CASSIRGLAGDEQYF.

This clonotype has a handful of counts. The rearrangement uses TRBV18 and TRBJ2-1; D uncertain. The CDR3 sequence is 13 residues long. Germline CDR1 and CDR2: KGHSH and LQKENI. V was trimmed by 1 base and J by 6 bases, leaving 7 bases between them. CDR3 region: CASSPQTLNEQFF. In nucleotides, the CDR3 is TGTGCCAGCTCACCACAGACCCTCAATGAGCAGTTCTTC. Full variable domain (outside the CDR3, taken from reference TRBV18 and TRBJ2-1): NAGVMQNPRHLVRRRGQEARLRCSPMKGHSHVYWYRQLPEEGLKFMVYLQKENIIDESGMPKERFSAEFPKEGPSILRIQQVVRGDSAAYFCASSPQTLNEQFFGPGTRLTVL.

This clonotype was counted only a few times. The CDR3 spells CASSFAGTPSYEQYF. The CDR3 DNA reads TGTGCCAGCAGTTTTGCCGGGACACCCTCCTACGAGCAGTACTTC. The V gene is TRBV28, the J gene TRBJ2-7, with D perhaps TRBD1 (6 bases). Germline lookup yields CDR1 MDHEN and CDR2 SYDVKM. V was pared by 3 bases and J by 0 bases, with 12 bases between. This CDR3 has 15 residues.

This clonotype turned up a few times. For the CDR3, the DNA is TGCAGTGCCCCCCCGGGGGCCACGTACGAGCAGTACTTC. This codes for CSAPPGATYEQYF. The chain joins TRBV20-1 to TRBJ2-7, with D possibly called TRBD1 or TRBD2 (6 bases each). The CDR3 loop spans 13 amino acids. The V gene's germline CDR1 is DFQATT and CDR2 SNEGSKA (reference sequence). V was clipped by 6 bases and J by 4 bases, with 16 bases between them.

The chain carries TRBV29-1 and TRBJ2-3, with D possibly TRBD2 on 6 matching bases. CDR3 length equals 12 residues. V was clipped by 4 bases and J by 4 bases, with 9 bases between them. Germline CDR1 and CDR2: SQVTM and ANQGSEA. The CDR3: CSVVGGADTQYF. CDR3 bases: TGCAGCGTTGTCGGGGGAGCAGATACGCAGTATTTT.

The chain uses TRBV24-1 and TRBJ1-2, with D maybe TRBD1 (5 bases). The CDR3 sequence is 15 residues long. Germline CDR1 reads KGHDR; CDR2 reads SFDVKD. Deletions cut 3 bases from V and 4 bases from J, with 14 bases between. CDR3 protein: CATSDGQSNLYGYTF. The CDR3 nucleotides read TGTGCCACCAGTGATGGACAAAGCAACCTCTATGGCTACACCTTC.

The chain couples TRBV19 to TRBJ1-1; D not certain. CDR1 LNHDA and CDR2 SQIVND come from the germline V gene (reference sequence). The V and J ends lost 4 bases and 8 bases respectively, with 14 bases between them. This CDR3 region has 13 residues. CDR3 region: CASSKRVRLEAFF. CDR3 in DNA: TGTGCCAGTAGTAAAAGGGTACGGCTGGAAGCTTTCTTT.

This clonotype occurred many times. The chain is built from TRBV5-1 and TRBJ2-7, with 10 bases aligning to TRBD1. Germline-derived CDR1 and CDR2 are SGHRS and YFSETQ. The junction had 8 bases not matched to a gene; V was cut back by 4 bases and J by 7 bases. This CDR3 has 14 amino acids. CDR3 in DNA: TGCGCCAGCAGCGTGGGACAGGGGTTGAAGGAGCAGTACTTC. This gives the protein CASSVGQGLKEQYF.

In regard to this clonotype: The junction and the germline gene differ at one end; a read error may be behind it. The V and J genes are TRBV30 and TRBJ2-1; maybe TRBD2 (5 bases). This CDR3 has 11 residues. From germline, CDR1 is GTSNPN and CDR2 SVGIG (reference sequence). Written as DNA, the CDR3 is TGCCCGGGTTGGCCCGGGGATGAGCAGTTCTTC. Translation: CPGWPGDEQFF.

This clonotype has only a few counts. The CDR3 coding sequence is TGTGCCAGCAGCTCTCGTCGGACCGCAGATACGCAGTATTTT. Translated: CASSSRRTADTQYF. The chain carries TRBV7-8 and TRBJ2-3; D is uncertain. CDR3 size: 14 residues. Germline CDR1 SGHVS, CDR2 FQNEAQ. The V end lost 4 bases, the J end lost 4 bases, and 12 bases lay between the germline ends.

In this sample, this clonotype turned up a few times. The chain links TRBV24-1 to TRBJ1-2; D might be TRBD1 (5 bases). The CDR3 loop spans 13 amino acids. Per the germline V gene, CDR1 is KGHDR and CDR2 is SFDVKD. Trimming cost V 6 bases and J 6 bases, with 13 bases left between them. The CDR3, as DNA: TGTGCCACCAGTTCTCCAGGGAGGAATGGCTACACCTTC. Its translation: CATSSPGRNGYTF.